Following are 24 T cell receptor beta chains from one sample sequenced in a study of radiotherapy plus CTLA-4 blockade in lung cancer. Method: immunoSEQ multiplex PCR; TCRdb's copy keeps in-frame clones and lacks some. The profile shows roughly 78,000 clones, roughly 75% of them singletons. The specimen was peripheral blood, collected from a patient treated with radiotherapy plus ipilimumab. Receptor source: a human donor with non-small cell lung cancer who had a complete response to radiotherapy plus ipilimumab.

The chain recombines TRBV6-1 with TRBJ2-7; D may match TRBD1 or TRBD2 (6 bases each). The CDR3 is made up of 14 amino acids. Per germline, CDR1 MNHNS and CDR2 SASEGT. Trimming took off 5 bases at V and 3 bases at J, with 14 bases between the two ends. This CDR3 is CASSPGGTSYEQYF. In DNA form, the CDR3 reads TGTGCCAGCAGTCCAGGCGGGACAAGCTACGAGCAGTACTTC.

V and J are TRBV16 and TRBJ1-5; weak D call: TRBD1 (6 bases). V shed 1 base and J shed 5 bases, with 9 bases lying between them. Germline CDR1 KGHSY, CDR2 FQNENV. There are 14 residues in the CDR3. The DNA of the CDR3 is TGTGCCAGCAGCCAATACAGGGATGATCAGCCCCAGCATTTT. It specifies CASSQYRDDQPQHF. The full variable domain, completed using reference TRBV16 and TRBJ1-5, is GEEVAQTPKHLVRGEGQKAKLYCAPIKGHSYVFWYQQVLKNEFKFLISFQNENVFDETGMPKERFSAKCLPNSPCSLEIQATKLEDSAVYFCASSQYRDDQPQHFGDGTRLSIL.

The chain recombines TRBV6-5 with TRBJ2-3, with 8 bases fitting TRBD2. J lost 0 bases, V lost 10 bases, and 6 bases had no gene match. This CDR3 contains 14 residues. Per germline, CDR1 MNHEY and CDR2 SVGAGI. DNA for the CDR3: TGTGCCACCCGACGGGGGGGCAGCACAGATACGCAGTATTTT. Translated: CATRRGGSTDTQYF.

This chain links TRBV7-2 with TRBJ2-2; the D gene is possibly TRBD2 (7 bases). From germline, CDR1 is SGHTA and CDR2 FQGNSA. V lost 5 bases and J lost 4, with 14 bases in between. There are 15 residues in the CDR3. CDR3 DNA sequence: TGTGCCAGCAGCAATCGGGGGGCCCGCACCGGGGAGCTGTTTTTT. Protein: CASSNRGARTGELFF.

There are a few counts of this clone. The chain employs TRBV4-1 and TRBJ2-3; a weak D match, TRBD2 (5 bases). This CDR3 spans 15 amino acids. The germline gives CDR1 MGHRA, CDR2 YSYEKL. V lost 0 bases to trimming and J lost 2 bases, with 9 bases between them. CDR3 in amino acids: CASSQDEGTTDTQYF. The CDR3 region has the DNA TGCGCCAGCAGCCAAGATGAGGGTACCACAGATACGCAGTATTTT.

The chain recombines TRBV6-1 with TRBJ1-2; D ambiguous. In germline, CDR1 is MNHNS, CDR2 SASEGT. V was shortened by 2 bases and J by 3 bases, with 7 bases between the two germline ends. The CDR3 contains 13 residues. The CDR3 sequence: CASSEPPDYGYTF. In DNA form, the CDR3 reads TGTGCCAGCAGTGAACCGCCGGACTATGGCTACACCTTC.

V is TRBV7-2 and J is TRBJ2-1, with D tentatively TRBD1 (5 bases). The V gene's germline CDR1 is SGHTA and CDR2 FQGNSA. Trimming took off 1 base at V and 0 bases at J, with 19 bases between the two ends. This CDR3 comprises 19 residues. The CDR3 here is CASSLDPRVRGSSYNEQFF. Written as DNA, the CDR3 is TGTGCCAGCAGCTTAGATCCGCGTGTTAGGGGAAGCTCCTACAATGAGCAGTTCTTC. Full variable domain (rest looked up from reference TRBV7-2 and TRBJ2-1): GAGVSQSPSNKVTEKGKDVELRCDPISGHTALYWYRQSLGQGLEFLIYFQGNSAPDKSGLPSDRFSAERTGGSVSTLTIQRTQQEDSAVYLCASSLDPRVRGSSYNEQFFGPGTRLTVL.

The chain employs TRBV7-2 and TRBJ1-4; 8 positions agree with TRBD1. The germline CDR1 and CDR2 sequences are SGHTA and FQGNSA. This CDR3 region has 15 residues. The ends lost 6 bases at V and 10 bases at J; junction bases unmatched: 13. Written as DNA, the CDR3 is TGTGCCAGCAGTTTCCAGGGGGCGCAAAGGAGAAAACTGTTTTTT. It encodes CASSFQGAQRRKLFF.

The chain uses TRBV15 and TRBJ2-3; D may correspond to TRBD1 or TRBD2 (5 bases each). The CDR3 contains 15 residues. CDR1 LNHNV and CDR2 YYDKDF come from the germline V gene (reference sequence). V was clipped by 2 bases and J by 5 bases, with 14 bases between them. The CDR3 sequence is CATSRSQRGGDTQYF. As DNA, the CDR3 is TGTGCCACCAGCAGATCTCAGCGTGGGGGAGATACGCAGTATTTT.

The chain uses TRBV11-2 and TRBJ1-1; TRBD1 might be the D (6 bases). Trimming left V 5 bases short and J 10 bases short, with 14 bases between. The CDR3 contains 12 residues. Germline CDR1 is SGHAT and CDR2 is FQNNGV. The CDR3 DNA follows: TGTGCCAGCAGCCAACAGACAGGCGCAGCTTTCTTT. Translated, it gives CASSQQTGAAFF.

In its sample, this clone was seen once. The CDR3 is CATQTGGLVETQYF. Written as DNA, the CDR3 is TGTGCCACCCAGACAGGGGGTTTAGTGGAGACCCAGTACTTC. This chain links TRBV2 with TRBJ2-5, with 9 bases that match TRBD1. Germline assignment: CDR1 SNHLY and CDR2 FYNNEI. This CDR3 spans 14 amino acids. The V and J ends lost 10 bases and 5 bases, in that order; junction bases with no gene match: 11. The full variable domain, in which reference TRBV2 and TRBJ2-5 provide the parts outside the CDR3, is EPEVTQTPSHQVTQMGQEVILRCVPISNHLYFYWYRQILGQKVEFLVSFYNNEISEKSEIFDDQFSVERPDGSNFTLKIRSTKLEDSAMYFCATQTGGLVETQYFGPGTRLLVL.

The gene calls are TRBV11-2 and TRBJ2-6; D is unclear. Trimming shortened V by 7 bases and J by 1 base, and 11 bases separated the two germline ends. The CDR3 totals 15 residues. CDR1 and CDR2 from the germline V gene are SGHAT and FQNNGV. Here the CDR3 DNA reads TGTGCCAGCACACTTTGGGGATCTGGGGCCAACGTCCTGACTTTC. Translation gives CASTLWGSGANVLTF.

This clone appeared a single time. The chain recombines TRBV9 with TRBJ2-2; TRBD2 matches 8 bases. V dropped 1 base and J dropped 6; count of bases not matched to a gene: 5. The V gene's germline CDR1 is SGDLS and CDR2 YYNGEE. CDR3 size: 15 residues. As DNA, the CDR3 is TGTGCCAGCAGCGTATCCGGGAGGGAGGCCGGGGAGCTGTTTTTT. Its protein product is CASSVSGREAGELFF.

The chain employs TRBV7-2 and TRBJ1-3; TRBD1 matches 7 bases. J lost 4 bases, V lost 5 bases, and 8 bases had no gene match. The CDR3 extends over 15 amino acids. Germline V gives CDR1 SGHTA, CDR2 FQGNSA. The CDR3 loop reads CASSPWDSGGNTIYF. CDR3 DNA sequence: TGTGCCAGCAGCCCCTGGGACAGTGGAGGAAACACCATATATTTT. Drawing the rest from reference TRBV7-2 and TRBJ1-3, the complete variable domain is GAGVSQSPSNKVTEKGKDVELRCDPISGHTALYWYRQSLGQGLEFLIYFQGNSAPDKSGLPSDRFSAERTGGSVSTLTIQRTQQEDSAVYLCASSPWDSGGNTIYFGEGSWLTVV.

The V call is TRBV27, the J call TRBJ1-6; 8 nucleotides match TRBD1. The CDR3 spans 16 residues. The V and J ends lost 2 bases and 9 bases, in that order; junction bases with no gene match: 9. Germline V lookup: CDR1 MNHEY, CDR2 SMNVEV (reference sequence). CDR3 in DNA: TGTGCCAGCAGTTTAAGGCCGGGACAGGCGGCTTCACCCCTCCACTTT. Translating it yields CASSLRPGQAASPLHF.

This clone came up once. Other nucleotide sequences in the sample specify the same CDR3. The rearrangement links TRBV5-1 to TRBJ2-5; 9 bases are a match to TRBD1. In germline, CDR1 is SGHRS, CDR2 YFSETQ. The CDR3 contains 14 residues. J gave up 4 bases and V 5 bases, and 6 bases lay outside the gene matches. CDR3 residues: CASSPGTGLETQYF. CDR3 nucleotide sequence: TGCGCCAGCAGTCCCGGGACAGGGTTAGAGACCCAGTACTTC.

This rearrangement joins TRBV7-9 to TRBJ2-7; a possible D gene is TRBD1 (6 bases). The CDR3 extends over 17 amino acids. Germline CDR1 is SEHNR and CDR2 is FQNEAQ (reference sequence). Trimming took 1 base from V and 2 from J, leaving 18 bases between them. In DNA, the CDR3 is TGTGCCAGCAGCTTAGACCGACAGGAGAGAGGAGCCTACGAGCAGTACTTC. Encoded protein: CASSLDRQERGAYEQYF.

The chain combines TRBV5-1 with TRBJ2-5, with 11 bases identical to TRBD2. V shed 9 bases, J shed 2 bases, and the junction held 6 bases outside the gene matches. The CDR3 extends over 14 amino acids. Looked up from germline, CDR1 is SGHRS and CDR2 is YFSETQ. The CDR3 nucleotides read TGCGCCACGGCTACTAGCGGGGGACAAGAGACCCAGTACTTC. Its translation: CATATSGGQETQYF.

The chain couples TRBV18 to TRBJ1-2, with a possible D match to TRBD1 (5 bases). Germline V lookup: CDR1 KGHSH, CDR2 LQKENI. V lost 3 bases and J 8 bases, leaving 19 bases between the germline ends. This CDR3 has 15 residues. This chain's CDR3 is CASSPDSTVGEGYTF. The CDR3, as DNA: TGTGCCAGCTCACCGGACTCGACAGTCGGCGAAGGCTACACCTTC.

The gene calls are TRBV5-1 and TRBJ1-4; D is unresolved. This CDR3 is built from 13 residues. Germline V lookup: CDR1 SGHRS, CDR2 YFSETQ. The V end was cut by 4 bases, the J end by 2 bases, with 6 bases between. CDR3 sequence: CASSPVTNEKLFF. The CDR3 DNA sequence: TGCGCCAGCAGCCCTGTTACTAATGAAAAACTGTTTTTT.

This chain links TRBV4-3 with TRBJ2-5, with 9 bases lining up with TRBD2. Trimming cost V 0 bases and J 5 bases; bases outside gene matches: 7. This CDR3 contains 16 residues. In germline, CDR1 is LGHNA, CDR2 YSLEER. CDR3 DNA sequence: TGCGCCAGCAGCCAAGATGGCGGGGGGGCGGGGGAGACCCAGTACTTC. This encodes CASSQDGGGAGETQYF.

This CDR3 is CASSLVGTSGGFSYEQYF. The CDR3 DNA sequence: TGTGCCAGCAGCTTAGTTGGGACTAGCGGGGGGTTCTCCTACGAGCAGTACTTC. The gene calls are TRBV7-2 and TRBJ2-5; 15 bases match TRBD2. The end of the DNA aligns better with TRBJ2-7, so the J call may be wrong. From germline, CDR1 is SGHTA and CDR2 FQGNSA. This CDR3 has 18 amino acids.

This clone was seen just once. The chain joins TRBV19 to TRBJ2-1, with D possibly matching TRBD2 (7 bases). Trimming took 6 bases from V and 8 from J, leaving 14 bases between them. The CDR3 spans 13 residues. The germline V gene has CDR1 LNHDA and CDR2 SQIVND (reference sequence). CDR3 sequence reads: CASRRGGGDEQFF. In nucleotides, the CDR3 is TGTGCCAGTAGGCGAGGGGGGGGCGATGAGCAGTTCTTC.

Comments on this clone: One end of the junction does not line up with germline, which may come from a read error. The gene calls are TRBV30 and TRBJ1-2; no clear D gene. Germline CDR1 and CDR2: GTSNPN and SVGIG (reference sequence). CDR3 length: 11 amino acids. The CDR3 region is CGTGRNYGYTF. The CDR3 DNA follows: TGCGGTACGGGTAGGAACTATGGCTACACCTTC.